Sequencing of this T cell receptor beta chain was carried out in a study of blood T cell repertoires in COVID-19 (dated by TCRdb to 2018 to 2021). As for the study more broadly: Samples from collaborators originated in the United States, Italy and Spain and spanned both the acute and convalescent phases of COVID-19. Sample metadata almost always included a de-identified subject ID, COVID-19 status, age in years and sex. The samples were drawn from the first 160 participants of the ongoing ImmuneRACE study and from 950 to 1,500 subjects provided by 6 global collaborators. The material from the prospective study consisted of cDNA or gDNA derived from T cells, B-cell-depleted T cells, or PBMCs. The repertoires were released in a freely available public database intended as a resource for research on the immune response to SARS-CoV-2. Deeply sampled blood TCRbeta repertoires from subjects exposed to, actively infected with, or recovered from COVID-19 were included in the dataset. Where available, HLA class I and class II types were taken from metadata supplied by the sample provider and were not determined by assay-based typing. What the authors observed across the whole study: How much clinical and demographic metadata was included differed by source and by participant, and the metadata was provided uncurated.

The junction shows trimming of 0 bases on V and 2 bases on J, plus 12 bases between the germline ends. Per the germline V gene, SGDLS is the CDR1 and YYNGEE is the CDR2. The CDR3 goes from the cysteine to the phenylalanine over 16 residues. Only the CDR3 part of the read is kept: 48 bases, read in frame from the first base. Whole blood was collected in K2EDTA tubes by collaborating institutions according to the institutions' own protocols. For TCRbeta analysis, collaborator samples were shipped as frozen whole blood, as isolated PBMCs, or as DNA extracted from either sample type. The immunoSEQ Assay, a bias-controlled multiplex PCR, was used to amplify TCRbeta CDR3 regions from genomic DNA. As for the authors' bioinformatics: Nucleated cell counts per sample were estimated from amplification of reference gene primers within the assay. To quantify the absolute abundance of each unique TCRbeta CDR3 rearrangement, sequence reads were collapsed and filtered. For each sample, productive Simpson clonality was calculated as the square root of Simpson's diversity index over productive rearrangements. Held by TCRdb, this immuneACCESS table contains in-frame sequences only and omits some clones. Under half of the omission traces to an unresolved V gene where checked; the cause of the rest is unknown. V and J calls and clone size are as listed in that table; D and trimming were resolved from the DNA. Across this sample there are some 90,000 clones, with 90% seen only once. In total, the top ten clones hold 3.5% to 5% of the sample.

About this clone itself: Its target antigen remains unknown. Base qualities were left out, and no much larger clone turns up one base away.

Material for sequencing was peripheral blood. Rearrangement joined TRBV9 to TRBJ2-1; the best D guess is TRBD2, with 5 bases matching. The origin of this receptor is a woman aged 80 or over with active or convalescent COVID-19. CDR3 region: CASSVGGGSTYNEQFF. The nucleotides are TGTGCCAGCAGCGTAGGCGGAGGTTCAACCTACAATGAGCAGTTCTTC.